The subject of this entry is one T cell receptor (beta chain). Germline V lookup: CDR1 SGHRS, CDR2 YFSETQ. J lost 8 bases, V lost 3 bases, and 5 bases had no gene match. The CDR3 consists of 13 residues. These data are taken from a study of cytomegalovirus exposure and HLA in healthy donors. The PCR used 60 Vbeta and 13 Jbeta primers. The protocol was immunoSEQ multiplex PCR, while the TCRdb copy is restricted to in-frame clones and leaves out a portion. The table lists roughly 58,000 clones, approximately 80% of them singletons. Sequences were obtained from PBMCs. The receptor was derived from a human donor in good health. This chain links TRBV5-1 with TRBJ2-1, with 7 bases that match TRBD1. In DNA, the CDR3 is TGCGCCAGCAGCTCCAGAACAGGGGATGAGCAGTTCTTC. This sequence encodes CASSSRTGDEQFF.